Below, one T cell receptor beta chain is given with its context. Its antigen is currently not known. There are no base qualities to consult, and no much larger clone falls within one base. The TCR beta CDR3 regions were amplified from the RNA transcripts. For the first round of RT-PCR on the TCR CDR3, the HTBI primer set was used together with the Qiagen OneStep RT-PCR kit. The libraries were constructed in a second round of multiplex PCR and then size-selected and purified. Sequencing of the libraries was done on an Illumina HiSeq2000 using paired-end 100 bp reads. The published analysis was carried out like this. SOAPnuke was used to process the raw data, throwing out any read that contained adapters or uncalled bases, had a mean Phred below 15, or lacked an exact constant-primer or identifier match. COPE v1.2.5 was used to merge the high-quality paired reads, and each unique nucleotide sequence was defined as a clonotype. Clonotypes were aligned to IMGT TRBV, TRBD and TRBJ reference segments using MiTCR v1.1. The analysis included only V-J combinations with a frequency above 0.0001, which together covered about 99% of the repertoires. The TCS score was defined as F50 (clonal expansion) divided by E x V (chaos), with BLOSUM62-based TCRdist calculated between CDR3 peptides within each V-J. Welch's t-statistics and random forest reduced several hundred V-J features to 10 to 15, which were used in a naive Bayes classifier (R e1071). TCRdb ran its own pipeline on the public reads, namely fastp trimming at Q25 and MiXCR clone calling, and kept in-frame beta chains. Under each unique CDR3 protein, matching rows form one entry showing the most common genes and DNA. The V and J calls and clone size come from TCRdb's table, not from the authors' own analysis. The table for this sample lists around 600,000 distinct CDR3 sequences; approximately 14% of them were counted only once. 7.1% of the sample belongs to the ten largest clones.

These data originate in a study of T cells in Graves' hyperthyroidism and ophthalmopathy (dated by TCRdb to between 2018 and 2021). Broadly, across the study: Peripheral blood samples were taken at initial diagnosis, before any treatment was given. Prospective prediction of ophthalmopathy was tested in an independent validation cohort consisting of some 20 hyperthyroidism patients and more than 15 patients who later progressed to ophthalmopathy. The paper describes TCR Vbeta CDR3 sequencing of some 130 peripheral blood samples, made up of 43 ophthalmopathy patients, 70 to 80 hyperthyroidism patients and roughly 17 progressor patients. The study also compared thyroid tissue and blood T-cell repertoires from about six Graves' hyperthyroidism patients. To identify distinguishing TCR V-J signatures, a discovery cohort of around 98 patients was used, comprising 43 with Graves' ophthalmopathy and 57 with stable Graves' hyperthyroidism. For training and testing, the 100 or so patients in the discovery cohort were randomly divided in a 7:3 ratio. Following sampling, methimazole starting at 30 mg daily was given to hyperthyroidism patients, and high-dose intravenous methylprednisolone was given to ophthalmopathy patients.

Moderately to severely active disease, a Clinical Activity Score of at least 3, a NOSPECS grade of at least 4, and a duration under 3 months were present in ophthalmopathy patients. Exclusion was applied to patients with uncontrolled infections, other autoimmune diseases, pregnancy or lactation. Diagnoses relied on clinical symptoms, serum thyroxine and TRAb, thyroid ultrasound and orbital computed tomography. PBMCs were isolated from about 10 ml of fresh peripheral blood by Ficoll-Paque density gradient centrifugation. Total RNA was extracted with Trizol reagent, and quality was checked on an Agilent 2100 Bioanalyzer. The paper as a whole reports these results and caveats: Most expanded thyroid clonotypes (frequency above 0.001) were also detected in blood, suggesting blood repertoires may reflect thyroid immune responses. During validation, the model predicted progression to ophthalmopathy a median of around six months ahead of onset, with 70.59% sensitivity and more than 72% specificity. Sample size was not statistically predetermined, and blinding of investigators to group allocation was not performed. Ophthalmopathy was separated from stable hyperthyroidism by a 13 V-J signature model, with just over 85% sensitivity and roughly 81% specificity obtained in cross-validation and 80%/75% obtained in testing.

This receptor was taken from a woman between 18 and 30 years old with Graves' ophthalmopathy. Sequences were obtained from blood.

The nucleotide sequence is given as TGTGCCAGCAGCTTGTCTGAGTCTGGAAACACCATATATTTT. Its coded protein is CASSLSESGNTIYF. The rearrangement combines TRBV5-7 with TRBJ1-3; no D gene can be assigned with confidence. TRBV5-7 qualifies as an ORF whose function is uncertain. CDR3 length: 14 amino acids, cysteine to phenylalanine. Kept here is only the CDR3 DNA, which spans 42 bases and is read in frame from base 1. The V and J ends are trimmed by 1 base and 1 base, leaving 6 bases between them.